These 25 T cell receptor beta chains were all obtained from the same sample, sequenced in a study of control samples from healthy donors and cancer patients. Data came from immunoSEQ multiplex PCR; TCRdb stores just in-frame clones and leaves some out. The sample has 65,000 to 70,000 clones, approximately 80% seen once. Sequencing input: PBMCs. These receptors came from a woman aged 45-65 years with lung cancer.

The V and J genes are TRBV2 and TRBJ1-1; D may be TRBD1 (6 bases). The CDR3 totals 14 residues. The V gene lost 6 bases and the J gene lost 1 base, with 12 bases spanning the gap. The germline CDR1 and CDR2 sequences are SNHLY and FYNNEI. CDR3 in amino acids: CASRGGLANTEAFF. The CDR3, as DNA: TGTGCCAGCAGAGGGGGTTTGGCGAACACTGAAGCTTTCTTT.

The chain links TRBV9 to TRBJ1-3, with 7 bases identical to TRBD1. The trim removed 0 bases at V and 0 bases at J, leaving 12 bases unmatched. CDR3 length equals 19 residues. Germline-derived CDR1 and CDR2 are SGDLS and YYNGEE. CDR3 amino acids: CASSVDDRVGPASGNTIYF. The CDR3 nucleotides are TGTGCCAGCAGCGTAGACGACAGGGTTGGTCCGGCCTCTGGAAACACCATATATTTT. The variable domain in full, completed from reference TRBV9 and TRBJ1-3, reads DSGVTQTPKHLITATGQRVTLRCSPRSGDLSVYWYQQSLDQGLQFLIQYYNGEERAKGNILERFSAQQFPDLHSELNLSSLELGDSALYFCASSVDDRVGPASGNTIYFGEGSWLTVV.

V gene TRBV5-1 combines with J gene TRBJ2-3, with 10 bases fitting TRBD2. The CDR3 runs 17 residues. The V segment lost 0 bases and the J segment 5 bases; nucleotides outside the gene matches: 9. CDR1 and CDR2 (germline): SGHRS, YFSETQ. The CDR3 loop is CASSLGMLAGAIDTQYF. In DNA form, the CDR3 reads TGCGCCAGCAGCTTGGGGATGCTAGCGGGGGCAATAGATACGCAGTATTTT.

The CDR3 nucleotides are TGTGCCAGCAGTTTCGAGAGGAACACTGAAGCTTTCTTT. Translated, it gives CASSFERNTEAFF. The chain uses TRBV27 and TRBJ1-1; D is unclear. V lost 3 bases and J lost 1, with 6 bases in between. The germline CDR1 and CDR2 sequences are MNHEY and SMNVEV (reference sequence). The CDR3 runs 13 residues.

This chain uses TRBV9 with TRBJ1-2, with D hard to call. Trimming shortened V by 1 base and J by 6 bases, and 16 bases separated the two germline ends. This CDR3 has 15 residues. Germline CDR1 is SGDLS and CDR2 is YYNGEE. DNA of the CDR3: TGTGCCAGCAGCGTAAGCGTGTTCGGGAGTGATGGCTACACCTTC. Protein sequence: CASSVSVFGSDGYTF.

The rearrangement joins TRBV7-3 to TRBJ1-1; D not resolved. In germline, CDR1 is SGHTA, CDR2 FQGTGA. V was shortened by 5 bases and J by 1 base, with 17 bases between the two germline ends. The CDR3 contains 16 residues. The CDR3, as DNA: TGTGCCAGCAGCCCTTCGCCTCTAGGTTCGAACACTGAAGCTTTCTTT. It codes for CASSPSPLGSNTEAFF.

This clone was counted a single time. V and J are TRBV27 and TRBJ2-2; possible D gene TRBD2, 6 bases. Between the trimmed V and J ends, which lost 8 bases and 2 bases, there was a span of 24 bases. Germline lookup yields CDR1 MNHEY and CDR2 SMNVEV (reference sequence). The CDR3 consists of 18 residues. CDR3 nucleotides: TGTGCCAGCCCACTCCGGCGCTCAGGGACTCCAAACACCGGGGAGCTGTTTTTT. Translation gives CASPLRRSGTPNTGELFF.

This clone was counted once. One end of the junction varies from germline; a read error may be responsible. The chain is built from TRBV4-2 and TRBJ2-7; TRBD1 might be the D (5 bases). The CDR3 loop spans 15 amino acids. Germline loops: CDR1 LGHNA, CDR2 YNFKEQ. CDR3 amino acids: CAGSPSGAADYEQYF. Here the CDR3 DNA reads TGTGCCGGCAGCCCCTCTGGGGCGGCTGACTACGAGCAGTACTTC.

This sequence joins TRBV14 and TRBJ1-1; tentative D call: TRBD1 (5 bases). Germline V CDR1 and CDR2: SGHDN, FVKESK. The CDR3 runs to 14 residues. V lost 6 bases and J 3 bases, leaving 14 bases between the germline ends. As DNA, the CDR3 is TGTGCCAGCAGAAGCCGGGACCCGGACACTGAAGCTTTCTTT. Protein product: CASRSRDPDTEAFF.

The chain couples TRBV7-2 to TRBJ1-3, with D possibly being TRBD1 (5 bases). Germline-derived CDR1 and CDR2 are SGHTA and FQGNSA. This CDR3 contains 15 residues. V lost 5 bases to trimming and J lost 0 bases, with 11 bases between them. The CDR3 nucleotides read TGTGCCAGCAGCCCGGGACTGACCTCTGGAAACACCATATATTTT. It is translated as CASSPGLTSGNTIYF. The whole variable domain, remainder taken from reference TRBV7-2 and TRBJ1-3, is GAGVSQSPSNKVTEKGKDVELRCDPISGHTALYWYRQSLGQGLEFLIYFQGNSAPDKSGLPSDRFSAERTGGSVSTLTIQRTQQEDSAVYLCASSPGLTSGNTIYFGEGSWLTVV.

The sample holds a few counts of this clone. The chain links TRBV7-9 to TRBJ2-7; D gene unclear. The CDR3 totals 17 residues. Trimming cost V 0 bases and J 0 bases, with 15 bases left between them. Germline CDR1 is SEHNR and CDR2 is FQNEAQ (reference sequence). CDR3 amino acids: CASSLAVGITSSYEQYF. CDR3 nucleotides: TGTGCCAGCAGCTTAGCGGTCGGCATAACAAGCTCCTACGAGCAGTACTTC.

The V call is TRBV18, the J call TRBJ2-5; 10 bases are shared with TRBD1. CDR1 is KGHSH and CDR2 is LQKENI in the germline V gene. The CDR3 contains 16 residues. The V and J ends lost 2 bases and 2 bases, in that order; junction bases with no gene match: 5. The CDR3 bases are TGTGCCAGCTCACCAAATCAGGGACAGGGGCAAGAGACCCAGTACTTC. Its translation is CASSPNQGQGQETQYF. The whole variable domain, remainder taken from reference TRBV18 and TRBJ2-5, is NAGVMQNPRHLVRRRGQEARLRCSPMKGHSHVYWYRQLPEEGLKFMVYLQKENIIDESGMPKERFSAEFPKEGPSILRIQQVVRGDSAAYFCASSPNQGQGQETQYFGPGTRLLVL.

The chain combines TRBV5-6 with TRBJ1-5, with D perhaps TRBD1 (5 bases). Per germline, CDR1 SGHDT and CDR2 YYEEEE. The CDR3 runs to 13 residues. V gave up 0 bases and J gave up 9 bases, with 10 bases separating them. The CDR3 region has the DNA TGTGCCAGCAGCTTGGCCATGGGGGGGCCCCAGCATTTT. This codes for CASSLAMGGPQHF.

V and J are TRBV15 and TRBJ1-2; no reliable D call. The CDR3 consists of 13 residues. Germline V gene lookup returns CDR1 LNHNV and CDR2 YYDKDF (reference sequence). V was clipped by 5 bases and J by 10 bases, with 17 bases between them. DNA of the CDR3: TGTGCCACCAGCTCGGAGAGACAAGGTCCCTACACCTTC. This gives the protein CATSSERQGPYTF. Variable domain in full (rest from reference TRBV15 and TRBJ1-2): DAMVIQNPRYQVTQFGKPVTLSCSQTLNHNVMYWYQQKSSQAPKLLFHYYDKDFNNEADTPDNFQSRRPNTSFCFLDIRSPGLGDTAMYLCATSSERQGPYTFGSGTRLTVV.

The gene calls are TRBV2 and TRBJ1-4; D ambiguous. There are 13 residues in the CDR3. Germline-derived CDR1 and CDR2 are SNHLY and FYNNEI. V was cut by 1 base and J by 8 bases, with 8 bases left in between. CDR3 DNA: TGTGCCAGCAGTGAAGAGACTGTCGAAAAACTGTTTTTT. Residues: CASSEETVEKLFF. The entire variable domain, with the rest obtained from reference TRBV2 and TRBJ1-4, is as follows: EPEVTQTPSHQVTQMGQEVILRCVPISNHLYFYWYRQILGQKVEFLVSFYNNEISEKSEIFDDQFSVERPDGSNFTLKIRSTKLEDSAMYFCASSEETVEKLFFGSGTQLSVL.

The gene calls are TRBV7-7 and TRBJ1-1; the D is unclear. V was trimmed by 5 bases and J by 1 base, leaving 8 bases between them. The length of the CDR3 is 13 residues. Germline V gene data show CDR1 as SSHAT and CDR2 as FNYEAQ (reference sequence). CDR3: CASSASGNTEAFF. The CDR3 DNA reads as TGTGCCAGCAGCGCCTCTGGGAACACTGAAGCTTTCTTT.

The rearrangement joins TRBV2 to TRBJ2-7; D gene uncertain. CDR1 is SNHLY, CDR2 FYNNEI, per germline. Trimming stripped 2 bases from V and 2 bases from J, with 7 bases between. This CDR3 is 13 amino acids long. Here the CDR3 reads CASSESAAYEQYF. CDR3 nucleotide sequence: TGTGCCAGCAGTGAATCGGCTGCCTACGAGCAGTACTTC.

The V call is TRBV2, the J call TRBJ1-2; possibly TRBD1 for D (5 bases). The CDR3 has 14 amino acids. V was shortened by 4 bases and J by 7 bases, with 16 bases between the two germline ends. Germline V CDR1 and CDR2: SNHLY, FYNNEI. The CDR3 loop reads CASSVTPSGPGYTF. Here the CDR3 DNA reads TGTGCCAGCAGTGTAACCCCCTCAGGGCCTGGCTACACCTTC.

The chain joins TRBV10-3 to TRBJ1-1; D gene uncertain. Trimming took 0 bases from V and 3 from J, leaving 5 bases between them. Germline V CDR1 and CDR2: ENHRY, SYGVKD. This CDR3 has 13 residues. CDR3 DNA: TGTGCCATCAGTGAGTCAGATTACACTGAAGCTTTCTTT. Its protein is CAISESDYTEAFF.

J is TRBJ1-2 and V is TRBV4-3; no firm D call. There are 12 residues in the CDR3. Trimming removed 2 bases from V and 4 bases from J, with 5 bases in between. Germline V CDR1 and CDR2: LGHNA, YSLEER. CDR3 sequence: CASSQTGYGYTF. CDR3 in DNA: TGCGCCAGCAGCCAAACGGGCTATGGCTACACCTTC.

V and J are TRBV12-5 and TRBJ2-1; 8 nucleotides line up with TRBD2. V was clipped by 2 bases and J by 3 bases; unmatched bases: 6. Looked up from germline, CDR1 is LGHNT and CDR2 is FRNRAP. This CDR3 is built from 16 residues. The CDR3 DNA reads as TGTGCTAGTGGTTTGTCCGGCGGGGGGCTCTACAATGAGCAGTTCTTC. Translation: CASGLSGGGLYNEQFF.

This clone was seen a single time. The CDR3 region is CASSPDLDGSYNEQFF. In DNA form, the CDR3 reads TGTGCCAGCTCACCGGACCTTGACGGCTCCTACAATGAGCAGTTCTTC. The J gene is TRBJ2-1, the V gene TRBV18; no firm D call. Germline V CDR1 and CDR2: KGHSH, LQKENI. The CDR3 sequence is 16 residues long. Trimming left V 3 bases short and J 0 bases short, with 12 bases between. Drawing the rest from reference TRBV18 and TRBJ2-1, the complete variable domain is NAGVMQNPRHLVRRRGQEARLRCSPMKGHSHVYWYRQLPEEGLKFMVYLQKENIIDESGMPKERFSAEFPKEGPSILRIQQVVRGDSAAYFCASSPDLDGSYNEQFFGPGTRLTVL.

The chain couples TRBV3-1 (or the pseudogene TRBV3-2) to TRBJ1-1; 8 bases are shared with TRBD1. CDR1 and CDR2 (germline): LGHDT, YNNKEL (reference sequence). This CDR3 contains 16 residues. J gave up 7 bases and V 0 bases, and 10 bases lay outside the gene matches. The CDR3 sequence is CASSQERARGLGEAFF. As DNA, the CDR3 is TGTGCCAGCAGCCAAGAACGTGCCAGGGGGCTTGGTGAAGCTTTCTTT.

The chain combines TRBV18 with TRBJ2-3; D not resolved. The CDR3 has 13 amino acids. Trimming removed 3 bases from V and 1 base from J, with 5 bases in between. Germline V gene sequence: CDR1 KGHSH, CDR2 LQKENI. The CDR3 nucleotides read TGTGCCAGCTCACCGGGTCGCACAGATACGCAGTATTTT. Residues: CASSPGRTDTQYF.

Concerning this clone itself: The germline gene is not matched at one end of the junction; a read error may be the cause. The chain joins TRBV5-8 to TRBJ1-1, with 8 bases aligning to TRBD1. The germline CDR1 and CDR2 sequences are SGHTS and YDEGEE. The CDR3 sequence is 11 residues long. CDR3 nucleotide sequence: TGTGCCAGCAGCTGGACAGGACAGGGCGGATTT. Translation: CASSWTGQGGF.